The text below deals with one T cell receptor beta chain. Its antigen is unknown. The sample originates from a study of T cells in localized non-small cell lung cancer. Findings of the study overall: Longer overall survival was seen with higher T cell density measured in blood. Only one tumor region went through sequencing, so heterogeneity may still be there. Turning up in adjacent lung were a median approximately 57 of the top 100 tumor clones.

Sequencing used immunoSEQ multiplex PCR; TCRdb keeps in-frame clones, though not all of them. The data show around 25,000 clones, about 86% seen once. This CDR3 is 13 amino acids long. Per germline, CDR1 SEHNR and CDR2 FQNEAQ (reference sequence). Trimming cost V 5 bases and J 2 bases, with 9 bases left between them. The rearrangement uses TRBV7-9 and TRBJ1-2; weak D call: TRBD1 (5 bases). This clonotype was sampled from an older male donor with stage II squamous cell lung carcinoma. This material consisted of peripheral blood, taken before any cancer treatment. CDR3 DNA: TGTGCCAGCAGCGGGGGAGGGAACTATGGCTACACCTTC. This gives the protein CASSGGGNYGYTF.